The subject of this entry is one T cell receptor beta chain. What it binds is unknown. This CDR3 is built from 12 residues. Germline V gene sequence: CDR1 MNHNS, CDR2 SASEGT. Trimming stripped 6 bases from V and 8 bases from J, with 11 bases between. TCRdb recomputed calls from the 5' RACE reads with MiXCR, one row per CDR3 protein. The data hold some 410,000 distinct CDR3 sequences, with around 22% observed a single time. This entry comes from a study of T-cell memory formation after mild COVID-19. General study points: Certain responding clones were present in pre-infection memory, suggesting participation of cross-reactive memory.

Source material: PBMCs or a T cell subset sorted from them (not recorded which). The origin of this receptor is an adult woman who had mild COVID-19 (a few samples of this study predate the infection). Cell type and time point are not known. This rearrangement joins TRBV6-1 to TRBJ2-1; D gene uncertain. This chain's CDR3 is CASSYLWYEQFF. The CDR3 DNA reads TGTGCCAGCAGCTATTTATGGTATGAGCAGTTCTTC.